This T cell receptor (beta chain) was retrieved from a study of PD-L1 blockade in urothelial cancer. Study at large: The patients' atezolizumab therapy, 1,200 mg intravenously every 3 weeks, started in the mid-2010s. Patients' prior chemotherapy regimens numbered 0 to 3. Samples came from 3 weeks, at the second dose, and 6 weeks into treatment.

This CDR3 contains 16 residues. V shed 0 bases, J shed 7 bases, and the junction held 7 bases outside the gene matches. Germline CDR1 reads SGHVS; CDR2 reads FNYEAQ. Synthetically made TCR analog templates were put into each PCR as spikes. TCRdb's table, derived via immunoSEQ multiplex PCR, lists solely in-frame clones and lacks some. The table has 25,000 to 30,000 clones, about 90% seen once; the top ten hold 3.1%. This specimen consisted of PBMCs, obtained around atezolizumab (anti-PD-L1) treatment. This clonotype originated in a man over 45 with urothelial cancer. This chain joins TRBV7-6 and TRBJ2-7; 12 positions match TRBD2. The chain's CDR3 is CASSLALAGGPGEQYF. CDR3 in DNA: TGTGCCAGCAGCTTAGCGCTAGCGGGAGGGCCTGGGGAGCAGTACTTC.